This TCR beta chain was sequenced for a study of CD8 T cells in Susac syndrome. Study-level results: In its TCR sequencing and HLA analysis, the study acknowledged that the number of individuals was relatively small.

V was shortened by 3 bases and J by 9 bases, with 12 bases between the two germline ends. This CDR3 comprises 13 residues. Germline-derived CDR1 and CDR2 are SGHAT and FQNNGV. RNA totalling roughly 0.5 to 1 ug underwent reverse transcription with random hexamers. Via MiXCR, TCRdb re-called the immunoSEQ multiplex PCR reads, giving one row per CDR3 protein. Altogether approximately 71,000 distinct CDR3 sequences are present, over 95% being singletons, with the ten largest covering 0.11%. FACS enriched CD8+ TEMRA cells, while bulk CD8+ and CD4+ were negatively isolated. With regard to this clonotype: Antigen specificity is unknown.

Sequenced input: CD4+ T cells from PBMCs. This sequence joins TRBV11-2 and TRBJ2-1; TRBD1 is a possible D gene (5 bases). This receptor was obtained from a human donor with multiple sclerosis. The CDR3 reads CASSFTQGGEQFF. CDR3 in DNA: TGTGCCAGCAGCTTCACGCAGGGCGGTGAGCAGTTCTTC.